These 13 T cell receptor beta chains share one sample of origin, sequenced in a study of blood T cell repertoires in COVID-19. Produced via immunoSEQ multiplex PCR; TCRdb's table is partial and in-frame only. The sample shows around 470,000 clones, 89% of them seen only once. Sequences were obtained from peripheral blood. These TCRs come from a man between 18 and 35 years old with COVID-19, enrolled during active disease.

The J gene is TRBJ2-2, the V gene TRBV5-4; D remains ambiguous. Germline assignment: CDR1 SGHNT and CDR2 YYREEE (reference sequence). V lost 4 bases and J 0 bases, leaving 13 bases between the germline ends. There are 16 residues in the CDR3. This CDR3 reads CASSTAEYANTGELFF. The CDR3 coding sequence is TGTGCCAGCAGCACCGCAGAATACGCGAACACCGGGGAGCTGTTTTTT.

CDR3: CATRTGVGSYNEQFF. In nucleotides, the CDR3 is TGTGCCACCCGAACGGGGGTCGGCTCCTACAATGAGCAGTTCTTC. This sequence joins TRBV27 and TRBJ2-1; D possibly corresponds to TRBD2 (6 bases). The CDR3 is 15 residues long. Germline CDR1 reads MNHEY; CDR2 reads SMNVEV (reference sequence). The ends were cut back, 10 bases at V and 0 bases at J, with 16 bases in the middle.

The J gene is TRBJ1-6, the V gene TRBV11-2; D may be TRBD1 (6 bases). The germline gives CDR1 SGHAT, CDR2 FQNNGV. The CDR3 has 14 residues. Trimming stripped 2 bases from V and 7 bases from J, with 9 bases between. The chain's CDR3 is CASSLNRANSPLHF. CDR3 nucleotide sequence: TGTGCCAGCAGCTTAAACAGGGCCAATTCACCCCTCCACTTT. Together with reference TRBV11-2 and TRBJ1-6, the CDR3 gives the full variable domain: EAGVAQSPRYKIIEKRQSVAFWCNPISGHATLYWYQQILGQGPKLLIQFQNNGVVDDSQLPKDRFSAERLKGVDSTLKIQPAKLEDSAVYLCASSLNRANSPLHFGNGTRLTVT.

The chain couples TRBV6-5 to TRBJ1-6; the match to TRBD1 covers 7 bases. Trimming removed 4 bases from V and 7 bases from J; junction bases left unmatched: 1. The CDR3 loop spans 13 amino acids. CDR1 is MNHEY and CDR2 is SVGAGI in the germline V gene. This CDR3 reads CASSLGQNSPLHF. CDR3 nucleotides: TGTGCCAGCAGTTTGGGACAGAATTCACCCCTCCACTTT.

The V and J genes are TRBV5-1 and TRBJ2-6; tentatively, D is TRBD1 (6 bases). The germline CDR1 and CDR2 sequences are SGHRS and YFSETQ. This CDR3 has 15 amino acids. V lost 6 bases and J 2 bases, leaving 12 bases between the germline ends. CDR3 in amino acids: CASNTGSTGANVLTF. The CDR3 DNA reads as TGCGCCAGCAATACAGGGTCTACTGGGGCCAACGTCCTGACTTTC.

The chain recombines TRBV5-6 with TRBJ1-5; 11 bases fit TRBD1. The CDR3 is 15 amino acids. Germline values: CDR1 SGHDT, CDR2 YYEEEE. The junction had 9 bases not matched to a gene; V was cut back by 4 bases and J by 9 bases. As DNA, the CDR3 is TGTGCCAGCAGCACGGGGACAGGGGGAGGGGGGCCCCAGCATTTT. This encodes CASSTGTGGGGPQHF.

This chain links TRBV19 with TRBJ1-2, with TRBD1 as a possible D gene (5 bases). The CDR3 runs 12 residues. CDR1 is LNHDA and CDR2 is SQIVND in the germline V gene (reference sequence). V shed 6 bases and J shed 4 bases, with 9 bases lying between them. The CDR3 DNA sequence: TGTGCCAGTAGGGCAGGGCCCTATGGCTACACCTTC. It yields the protein CASRAGPYGYTF.

In this sample, this clone turned up once. This rearrangement joins TRBV18 to TRBJ2-1; 9 bases line up with TRBD1. The germline CDR1 and CDR2 sequences are KGHSH and LQKENI. This CDR3 comprises 16 residues. Trimming removed 3 bases from V and 2 bases from J; junction bases left unmatched: 5. The CDR3 loop reads CASSPWTGAAYNEQFF. CDR3 DNA sequence: TGTGCCAGCTCACCTTGGACAGGGGCAGCCTACAATGAGCAGTTCTTC.

The V call is TRBV5-6, the J call TRBJ1-1; D is perhaps TRBD1 (6 bases). V was pared by 4 bases and J by 8 bases, with 21 bases between. This CDR3 contains 15 residues. Germline V gives CDR1 SGHDT, CDR2 YYEEEE. The CDR3 loop reads CASSMTGGAPLEAFF. Here the CDR3 DNA reads TGTGCCAGCAGCATGACGGGGGGCGCTCCCTTGGAAGCTTTCTTT.

The chain uses TRBV2 and TRBJ2-1; TRBD2 aligns across 12 bases. V was clipped by 5 bases and J by 6 bases; unmatched bases: 5. In germline, CDR1 is SNHLY, CDR2 FYNNEI. The CDR3 is 15 amino acids. The CDR3 sequence is CASSRTSGNRNEQFF. In DNA, the CDR3 is TGTGCCAGCAGTCGGACTAGCGGGAACCGCAATGAGCAGTTCTTC.

The J gene is TRBJ1-4, the V gene TRBV19; the match to TRBD1 covers 12 bases. The germline CDR1 and CDR2 sequences are LNHDA and SQIVND (reference sequence). The CDR3 runs to 16 residues. V shed 4 bases and J 4 bases; nucleotides not matched to a gene: 4. CDR3 in amino acids: CASSTRDRGRNEKLFF. CDR3 DNA sequence: TGTGCCAGTAGTACAAGGGACAGGGGGCGTAATGAAAAACTGTTTTTT.

The V and J genes are TRBV5-4 and TRBJ2-3; 7 nucleotides line up with TRBD2. The CDR3 has 17 amino acids. Germline CDR1 reads SGHNT; CDR2 reads YYREEE (reference sequence). The V gene end was trimmed by 1 base and the J gene end by 4 bases; junction bases not matched to a gene: 12. CDR3 in amino acids: CASSLKSSGDAADTQYF. CDR3 nucleotides: TGTGCCAGCAGCTTGAAGTCCAGCGGGGACGCAGCAGATACGCAGTATTTT.

The J gene is TRBJ2-7, the V gene TRBV7-8; TRBD1 matches 11 bases. Germline CDR1 SGHVS, CDR2 FQNEAQ. V dropped 5 bases and J dropped 7; count of bases not matched to a gene: 4. The CDR3 spans 13 residues. The CDR3 sequence is CASSAGTGGEQYF. In DNA, the CDR3 is TGTGCCAGCAGCGCAGGGACAGGGGGTGAGCAGTACTTC. Variable domain in full (rest from reference TRBV7-8 and TRBJ2-7): GAGVSQSPRYKVAKRGQDVALRCDPISGHVSLFWYQQALGQGPEFLTYFQNEAQLDKSGLPSDRFFAERPEGSVSTLKIQRTQQEDSAVYLCASSAGTGGEQYFGPGTRLTVT.